Listed here are 17 T cell receptor beta chains from one sample, sequenced in a study of T cells after yellow fever vaccination. TCRdb independently ran MiXCR on the 5' RACE reads; one entry per CDR3 protein. The top ten clones hold 15% to 20% of a sample with nearly 350,000 distinct CDR3 sequences, around 8.1% of them seen once. The sample in question was PBMCs, obtained about 41 days after the first yellow fever vaccination. Every receptor here comes from a man between 18 and 35 years old who received the YFV17D yellow fever vaccine.

Worth noting for this clonotype: A clone one base away is much larger, so this may be a read error. The J gene is TRBJ2-7, the V gene TRBV5-4, with TRBD2 matching 7 bases. Germline V gene sequence: CDR1 SGHNT, CDR2 YYREEE (reference sequence). CDR3 length: 13 residues. J lost 2 bases, V lost 3 bases, and 2 bases had no gene match. The CDR3 sequence: CASSSRGAYEQYF. CDR3 DNA sequence: TGTGCCAGCAGCTCCCGGGGGGCCTACGAGCAGTACTTC.

This clonotype occurred a few times. The chain joins TRBV6-2 or TRBV6-3 to TRBJ2-7, with 8 bases matching TRBD2. The CDR3 spans 15 residues. Per the germline V gene, CDR1 is MNHEY and CDR2 is SVGEGT. Trimming at V came to 6 bases and at J to 4 bases, leaving 11 bases not matched to a gene. The CDR3: CASSSSRGGWYEQYF. For the CDR3, the DNA is TGTGCCAGCAGCTCCAGCCGGGGGGGATGGTACGAGCAGTACTTC.

This clonotype has more than one count but fewer than ten. The chain is built from TRBV6-2 or TRBV6-3 and TRBJ2-5, with a weak D call TRBD2 (6 bases). The CDR3 totals 14 residues. V lost 11 bases, J lost 3 bases, and 19 bases lay in between. The germline gives CDR1 MNHEY, CDR2 SVGEGT. This CDR3 is CAAGPSHQEETQYF. The CDR3 DNA follows: TGTGCCGCGGGACCCTCACACCAAGAAGAGACCCAGTACTTC.

The rearrangement joins TRBV29-1 to TRBJ2-5; D is uncertain. Germline CDR1 reads SQVTM; CDR2 reads ANQGSEA. The CDR3 spans 13 residues. Trimming took off 6 bases at V and 1 base at J, with 12 bases between the two ends. For the CDR3, the DNA is TGCAGCGTCGCCGGCCCCCTCCAAGAGACCCAGTACTTC. As protein: CSVAGPLQETQYF.

The J gene is TRBJ1-5, the V gene TRBV10-3, with 7 bases identical to TRBD1. Germline CDR1 is ENHRY and CDR2 is SYGVKD. The CDR3 has 13 amino acids. V was pared by 5 bases and J by 5 bases, with 3 bases of the junction left unmatched. CDR3 loop: CAISSTGDQPQHF. The CDR3 DNA sequence: TGTGCCATCAGTTCCACAGGGGATCAGCCCCAGCATTTT.

In its sample, this clonotype was seen a few times. The rearrangement uses TRBV7-9 and TRBJ2-2; 10 bases map to TRBD1. CDR1 SEHNR and CDR2 FQNEAQ come from the germline V gene (reference sequence). CDR3 length: 14 amino acids. Trimming cost V 5 bases and J 6 bases; bases outside gene matches: 3. The CDR3 DNA reads as TGTGCCAGCAGCCGGGACAGGGGTCCCGGGGAGCTGTTTTTT. Amino acids: CASSRDRGPGELFF. The whole variable domain, remainder taken from reference TRBV7-9 and TRBJ2-2, is DTGVSQNPRHKITKRGQNVTFRCDPISEHNRLYWYRQTLGQGPEFLTYFQNEAQLEKSRLLSDRFSAERPKGSFSTLEIQRTEQGDSAMYLCASSRDRGPGELFFGEGSRLTVL.

This clonotype was counted a few times. This chain's CDR3 is CASSLTGLTEAFF. In DNA, the CDR3 is TGTGCCAGCAGCCTCACAGGGCTCACTGAAGCTTTCTTT. The chain carries TRBV28 and TRBJ1-1; possible D gene TRBD1, 6 bases. Germline CDR1 MDHEN, CDR2 SYDVKM. V shed 6 bases and J shed 4 bases, with 12 bases lying between them. There are 13 residues in the CDR3.

This clonotype was counted at least ten times. The CDR3 here is CASSQRGDSQRLEQYV. CDR3 DNA sequence: TGTGCCAGCAGCCAACGAGGGGACAGCCAGCGGCTCGAGCAGTACGTC. The V and J genes are TRBV5-5 and TRBJ2-7, with 7 bases fitting TRBD1. Looked up from germline, CDR1 is SGHKS and CDR2 is YYEKEE (reference sequence). V gave up 4 bases and J gave up 6 bases; unmatched junction bases: 16. The CDR3 is made up of 16 amino acids.

The chain recombines TRBV10-3 with TRBJ2-7, with D possibly being TRBD1 (6 bases). The CDR3 runs 13 residues. Germline assignment: CDR1 ENHRY and CDR2 SYGVKD. The V gene lost 6 bases and the J gene lost 5 bases, with 14 bases spanning the gap. CDR3 region: CAISTTGIDEQYV. Written as DNA, the CDR3 is TGTGCCATCAGCACAACAGGGATCGACGAGCAGTACGTC.

This clonotype has just a few counts. The V call is TRBV2, the J call TRBJ1-6, with 7 bases lining up with TRBD1. Germline V CDR1 and CDR2: SNHLY, FYNNEI. After removal of 4 bases from V and 8 bases from J, the junction contained 5 bases not matched to a gene. This CDR3 spans 14 amino acids. DNA of the CDR3: TGTGCCAGCAGTGGACAGGGCCCTGATTCACCCCTCCACTTT. Its translation is CASSGQGPDSPLHF.

The V and J genes are TRBV7-2 and TRBJ2-1; the match to TRBD2 covers 10 bases. CDR3 size: 16 residues. The V segment lost 5 bases and the J segment 2 bases; nucleotides outside the gene matches: 6. CDR1 and CDR2 (germline): SGHTA, FQGNSA. The chain's CDR3 is CASSRRSGGAYNEQFF. The CDR3 DNA sequence: TGTGCCAGCAGCCGAAGGAGCGGGGGGGCCTACAATGAGCAGTTCTTC.

A few counts support this clonotype. The chain uses TRBV12-3 or TRBV12-4 and TRBJ1-3; D perhaps matches TRBD1 (6 bases). V lost 6 bases to trimming and J lost 0 bases, with 12 bases between them. The CDR3 length is 15 residues. The CDR3 protein is CASRPGHSSGNTIYF. Written as DNA, the CDR3 is TGTGCCAGCAGGCCGGGACATAGCTCTGGAAACACCATATATTTT.

This clonotype has just a few counts. The gene calls are TRBV6-4 and TRBJ2-2; D may be TRBD2 (6 bases). Trimming took 3 bases from V and 5 from J, leaving 13 bases between them. Germline V lookup: CDR1 MRHNA, CDR2 SNTAGT. The CDR3 is made up of 15 amino acids. The CDR3 reads CASSERGDLTGELFF. CDR3 DNA: TGTGCCAGCAGTGAGCGCGGGGACTTAACCGGGGAGCTGTTTTTT.

This clonotype was seen more than once but under ten times. This CDR3 reads CASSYREDQPQHF. As DNA, the CDR3 is TGTGCCAGCAGTTACCGAGAAGATCAGCCCCAGCATTTT. This chain joins TRBV6-5 and TRBJ1-5, with D hard to call. The CDR3 extends over 13 amino acids. Trimming took 2 bases from V and 5 from J, leaving 7 bases between them. Germline V gene lookup returns CDR1 MNHEY and CDR2 SVGAGI.

The table lists this clonotype with a few counts. V usage is TRBV19 and J usage is TRBJ1-5; D remains ambiguous. There are 15 residues in the CDR3. Trimming took off 3 bases at V and 7 bases at J, with 16 bases between the two ends. Germline V CDR1 and CDR2: LNHDA, SQIVND (reference sequence). The DNA for the CDR3 is TGTGCCAGTAGTATTCAGGCAGAGGCGAGACAGCCCCAGCATTTT. As protein: CASSIQAEARQPQHF.

In its sample, this clonotype was seen many times. The DNA of the CDR3 is TGTGCCAGCAGTGACGAGATCTCCTACGAGCAGTACTTC. This sequence encodes CASSDEISYEQYF. The rearrangement joins TRBV25-1 to TRBJ2-7; D remains ambiguous. The V and J ends lost 3 bases and 0 bases respectively, with 6 bases between them. Germline-derived CDR1 and CDR2 are MGHDK and SYGVNS. The CDR3 sequence is 13 residues long.

This clonotype was seen a handful of times. V gene TRBV2 combines with J gene TRBJ2-1; D is unclear. Germline lookup yields CDR1 SNHLY and CDR2 FYNNEI. This CDR3 spans 14 amino acids. V shed 2 bases and J shed 4 bases, with 9 bases lying between them. The CDR3 loop reads CASSEMSGYNEQFF. In nucleotides, the CDR3 is TGTGCCAGCAGTGAAATGAGTGGATACAATGAGCAGTTCTTC.